A selection of T cell receptor beta chains follows, all from one sample in a study of CD8+CD57+ T cells in acquired aplastic anemia. TCRdb redid the calling of the reads with MiXCR, one entry per CDR3 protein. This sample yields 150,000 to 200,000 distinct CDR3 sequences, of which under 75% are seen a single time; about 50% belongs to the top ten. Material for sequencing was sorted CD4+, CD8+, or CD8+CD57+ T cells (not recorded which) from PBMCs. The source of these receptors is a human donor in good health. CDR3s include the opening cysteine and the closing phenylalanine or tryptophan. The order of the fields is J gene, D gene, V gene, clone size, CDR3 DNA, CDR3 protein. The D gene is left open where the match is weak. Clone size is not always given. Where it is, it says once, few, many or a class for expanded clones.

TRBJ2-1	TRBD2	TRBV7-6	many	TGTGCCAGCAGCCCGGGACTAGCGGGAGACCCCAATGAGCAGTTCTTC	CASSPGLAGDPNEQFF
TRBJ2-3	NA	TRBV4-1	many	TGCGCCAGCAGCCAAGGGGTCCGGGCCTACGGGGATACGCAGTATTTT	CASSQGVRAYGDTQYF
TRBJ1-2	TRBD1	TRBV13	NA	TGTGCCAGCAGCTCAGACAGGGCTAGCTATGGCTACACCTTC	CASSSDRASYGYTF
TRBJ2-3	NA	TRBV9	NA	TGTGCCAGCAGCGTAGGAGGACCGACAGATACGCAGTATTTT	CASSVGGPTDTQYF
TRBJ2-3	NA	TRBV9	NA	TGTGCCAGCAGCGTAGGTTCTGGGACGGGACACCGCACAGATACGCAGTATTTT	CASSVGSGTGHRTDTQYF
TRBJ2-1	TRBD1	TRBV20-1	NA	TGCAGTGCTCACTCTCCGGGACAGGACAATGAGCAGTTCTTC	CSAHSPGQDNEQFF
TRBJ1-2	NA	TRBV12-3/TRBV12-4	NA	TGTGCCAGCAGCCTAGACAGATATGGCTACACCTTC	CASSLDRYGYTF
TRBJ2-1	TRBD2	TRBV24-1	NA	TGTGCCACCAGTGCTGGTAGCGGGAGCAATGAGCAGTTCTTC	CATSAGSGSNEQFF
TRBJ1-1	TRBD1	TRBV7-2	NA	TGTGCCAACTCCCCCGGACAGGTGAACACTGAAGCTTTCTTT	CANSPGQVNTEAFF
TRBJ2-1	NA	TRBV29-1	NA	TGCAGCGTTGTAACGGGGTACAATGAGCAGTTCTTC	CSVVTGYNEQFF
TRBJ1-2	NA	TRBV2	NA	TGTGCCAGCAGTGAAGGTAGAGGATTGGATGGCTACACCTTC	CASSEGRGLDGYTF
TRBJ1-1	TRBD1	TRBV2	NA	TGTGCCAGCATGGCGGGGACAGGGAAGAGAGCTTTCTTT	CASMAGTGKRAFF
TRBJ1-5	NA	TRBV7-2	NA	TGTGCCAGCAGCTTAGAGGGGGGGGCGATAACGCCCCAGCATTTT	CASSLEGGAITPQHF
TRBJ2-5	TRBD1	TRBV24-1	NA	TGTGCCACCAGTGACCGGACAGGGTACCAAGAGACCCAGTACTTC	CATSDRTGYQETQYF
TRBJ2-1	TRBD2	TRBV7-9	NA	TGTGCCAGCAGCACCGATCATCTAATAGCGGGGGCAGACAATGAGCAGTTCTTC	CASSTDHLIAGADNEQFF
TRBJ2-3	NA	TRBV12-3/TRBV12-4	many	TGTGCCAGCAGTTACTCCCCGGGACCTACCGGGGAGTATTTT	CASSYSPGPTGEYF
TRBJ1-3	NA	TRBV25-1	NA	TGTGCCAGCAGTGATTCGAATGGAAACACCATATATTTT	CASSDSNGNTIYF
TRBJ2-1	TRBD2	TRBV20-1	many	TGCAGTGCCGTCCCTCTAGCGGGAGGCCGATATGAGCAGTTCTTC	CSAVPLAGGRYEQFF
TRBJ2-7	NA	TRBV10-3	NA	TGTGCCATCAGTGAGACGGGACCCTACGAGCAGTACTTC	CAISETGPYEQYF
TRBJ2-1	TRBD2	TRBV2	many	TGTGCCAGCAGTGAATCCCGGACTAGCGTCTACAATGAGCAGTTCTTC	CASSESRTSVYNEQFF
TRBJ2-5	NA	TRBV20-1	NA	TGCAGTGCTAGCCGCCCCTCCAGGGAGACCCAGTACTTC	CSASRPSRETQYF
TRBJ2-7	TRBD1	TRBV7-2	NA	TGTGCCAGCAGCCTTGGGACAGGCTTCTCCTACGAGCAGTACTTC	CASSLGTGFSYEQYF
TRBJ1-1	NA	TRBV2	NA	TGTGCCAGCAGGAACAACAGGGTGAACACTGAAGCTTTCTTT	CASRNNRVNTEAFF
TRBJ2-7	TRBD1	TRBV20-1	NA	TGCAGTGCTAGAGGAAGGGACAGGGTCTACGAGCAGTACTTC	CSARGRDRVYEQYF
TRBJ2-2	TRBD2	TRBV24-1	many	TGTGCCACCAGTCGCGGGAGGGCCTTGGCCGGGGAGCTGTTTTTT	CATSRGRALAGELFF
TRBJ2-7	NA	TRBV7-9	NA	TGTGCCAGCAGCCCCGGGGCAGGTAGCTCCTACGAGCAGTACTTC	CASSPGAGSSYEQYF